The 18 T cell receptor beta chains below all came from one sample that was sequenced in a study of monozygotic twins with inflammatory bowel disease. Each CDR3 protein gets one entry in TCRdb, which reprocessed the 5' RACE reads and gives no DNA. The sample totals 150,000 to 200,000 distinct CDR3 sequences. What was sequenced was blood. These receptor sequences come from a human donor with ulcerative colitis or Crohn's disease, or a healthy co-twin of an affected twin (not recorded which).

The rearrangement uses TRBV6-2 or TRBV6-3 and TRBJ2-1; TCRdb's assignment of TRBD1 cannot be checked, as there is no DNA. CDR1 MNHEY and CDR2 SVGEGT come from the germline V gene. The CDR3 length is 18 residues. CDR3: CASSYWVGQGGSYNEQFF.

The chain is built from TRBV5-1 and TRBJ2-3; the D call of TRBD1 rests on TCRdb alone, since no DNA is present to check it. Germline assignment: CDR1 SGHRS and CDR2 YFSETQ. This CDR3 region has 14 residues. CDR3 sequence reads: CASTRDRRTDTQYF. Filled out from reference TRBV5-1 and TRBJ2-3, the complete variable domain reads KAGVTQTPRYLIKTRGQQVTLSCSPISGHRSVSWYQQTPGQGLQFLFEYFSETQRNKGNFPGRFSGRQFSNSRSEMNVSTLELGDSALYLCASTRDRRTDTQYFGPGTRLTVL.

Here the CDR3 reads CASSLMGQPGGAYEQYF. This chain connects TRBV5-6 to TRBJ2-7; TCRdb proposes TRBD1, but this gene call is untestable without DNA. Germline assignment: CDR1 SGHDT and CDR2 YYEEEE. This CDR3 has 17 amino acids.

The chain carries TRBV27 and TRBJ1-1; TCRdb's D gene call, TRBD1, goes unchecked for lack of DNA. Looked up from germline, CDR1 is MNHEY and CDR2 is SMNVEV (reference sequence). The CDR3 covers 12 residues. The CDR3 loop is CASSTGITEAFF.

This chain uses TRBV7-2 with TRBJ1-3; TCRdb indicates TRBD1, and absent DNA this call remains unverified. This CDR3 has 14 amino acids. In germline, CDR1 is SGHTA, CDR2 FQGNSA. CDR3 sequence reads: CASSGGGAGNTIYF. Combining the CDR3 with reference TRBV7-2 and TRBJ1-3 gives the whole variable domain GAGVSQSPSNKVTEKGKDVELRCDPISGHTALYWYRQSLGQGLEFLIYFQGNSAPDKSGLPSDRFSAERTGGSVSTLTIQRTQQEDSAVYLCASSGGGAGNTIYFGEGSWLTVV.

The chain's CDR3 is CASKKGKSSYEQYF. The V call is TRBV19, the J call TRBJ2-7; TCRdb gives TRBD2 as the D gene, but with no DNA this cannot be confirmed. The CDR3 loop spans 14 amino acids. The germline V gene encodes CDR1 LNHDA and CDR2 SQIVND (reference sequence). Filled out from reference TRBV19 and TRBJ2-7, the complete variable domain reads DGGITQSPKYLFRKEGQNVTLSCEQNLNHDAMYWYRQDPGQGLRLIYYSQIVNDFQKGDIAEGYSVSREKKESFPLTVTSAQKNPTAFYLCASKKGKSSYEQYFGPGTRLTVT.

The chain joins TRBV12-3 or TRBV12-4 to TRBJ2-3; checking the TCRdb D call of TRBD1 is not possible without DNA. The length of the CDR3 is 18 residues. The CDR3 loop reads CASSPKTGSDPSTDTQYF.

The rearrangement links TRBV2 to TRBJ1-1. The germline V gene has CDR1 SNHLY and CDR2 FYNNEI. The CDR3 spans 13 residues. CDR3 residues: CASMTLGITEAFF.

V and J are TRBV4-1 and TRBJ1-2; TCRdb returns TRBD1, unconfirmable since there is no DNA. Germline V gene data show CDR1 as MGHRA and CDR2 as YSYEKL. CDR3 size: 14 residues. CDR3 sequence reads: CASSPTGVVSGYTF.

The rearrangement joins TRBV7-8 to TRBJ2-1; TCRdb gives TRBD1 as the D gene, but with no DNA this cannot be confirmed. This CDR3 spans 13 amino acids. Germline V CDR1 and CDR2: SGHVS, FQNEAQ. Here the CDR3 reads CASSSDRGGEQFF.

This chain joins TRBV4-1 and TRBJ2-7; TCRdb lists TRBD1, though no DNA is available to test this call. This CDR3 comprises 14 residues. Germline V gene data show CDR1 as MGHRA and CDR2 as YSYEKL. CDR3: CASSWDLGVGEQYF.

The CDR3 here is CASTPDGEGLNTEAFF. V and J are TRBV12-3 or TRBV12-4 and TRBJ1-1; TCRdb picks TRBD1, but there is no DNA to check that call. This CDR3 has 16 residues.

This sequence joins TRBV20-1 and TRBJ2-5; TCRdb's assignment of TRBD1 cannot be checked, as there is no DNA. Germline CDR1 reads DFQATT; CDR2 reads SNEGSKA (reference sequence). The CDR3 loop spans 13 amino acids. CDR3: CSAGTGGLETQYF.

The chain links TRBV20-1 to TRBJ2-1; lacking DNA, the TRBD2 call made by TCRdb goes unchecked. The CDR3 sequence is 12 residues long. Germline lookup yields CDR1 DFQATT and CDR2 SNEGSKA (reference sequence). The CDR3 sequence is CGALGGLNEQFF.

CDR3 in amino acids: CASSQGGLGGKTQYF. V is TRBV4-2 and J is TRBJ2-5; TCRdb calls TRBD2, which cannot be checked without DNA. This CDR3 region has 15 residues. The germline CDR1 and CDR2 sequences are LGHNA and YNFKEQ.

The V and J genes are TRBV4-3 and TRBJ2-1. Germline V gene lookup returns CDR1 LGHNA and CDR2 YSLEER. There are 15 residues in the CDR3. The CDR3 is CASSQEDSSYNEQFF.

The chain is built from TRBV27 and TRBJ1-2; the TCRdb D gene call, TRBD1, has no DNA to confirm it. This CDR3 spans 14 amino acids. Germline loops: CDR1 MNHEY, CDR2 SMNVEV (reference sequence). CDR3 protein: CASSLGGEDYGYTF.

The rearrangement links TRBV9 to TRBJ2-1; without DNA, the TCRdb call of TRBD2 cannot be checked. Germline V gene data show CDR1 as SGDLS and CDR2 as YYNGEE. The CDR3 spans 15 residues. This chain's CDR3 is CASSAGGSSYNEQFF.